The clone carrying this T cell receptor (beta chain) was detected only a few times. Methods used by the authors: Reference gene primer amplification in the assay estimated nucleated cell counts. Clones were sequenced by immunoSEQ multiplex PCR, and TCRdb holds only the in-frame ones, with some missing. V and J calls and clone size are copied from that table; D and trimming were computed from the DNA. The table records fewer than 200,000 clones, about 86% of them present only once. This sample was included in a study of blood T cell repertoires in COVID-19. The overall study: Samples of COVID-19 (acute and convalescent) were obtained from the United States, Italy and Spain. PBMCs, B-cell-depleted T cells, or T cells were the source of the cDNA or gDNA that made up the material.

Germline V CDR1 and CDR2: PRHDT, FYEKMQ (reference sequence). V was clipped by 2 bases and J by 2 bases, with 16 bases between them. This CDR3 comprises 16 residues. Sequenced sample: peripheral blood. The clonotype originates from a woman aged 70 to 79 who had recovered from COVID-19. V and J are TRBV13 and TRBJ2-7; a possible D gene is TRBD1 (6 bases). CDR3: CASSLFRTGTAYEQYF. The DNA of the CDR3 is TGTGCCAGCAGCTTATTCCGAACAGGGACCGCCTACGAGCAGTACTTC.